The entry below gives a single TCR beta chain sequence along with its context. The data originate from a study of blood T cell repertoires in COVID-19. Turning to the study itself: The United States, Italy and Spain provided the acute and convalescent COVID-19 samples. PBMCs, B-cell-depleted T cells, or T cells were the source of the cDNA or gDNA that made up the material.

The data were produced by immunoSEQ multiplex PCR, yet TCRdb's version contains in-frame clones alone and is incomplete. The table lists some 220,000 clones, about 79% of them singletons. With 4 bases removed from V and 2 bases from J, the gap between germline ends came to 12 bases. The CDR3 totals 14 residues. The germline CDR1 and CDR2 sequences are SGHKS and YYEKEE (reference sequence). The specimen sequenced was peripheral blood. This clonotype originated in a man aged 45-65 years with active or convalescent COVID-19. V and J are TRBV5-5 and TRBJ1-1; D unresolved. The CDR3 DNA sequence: TGTGCCAGCAGCCTGACGGGTGGTAACACTGAAGCTTTCTTT. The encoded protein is CASSLTGGNTEAFF.